This T cell receptor (beta chain) originates from a study of T cells after yellow fever vaccination (dated by TCRdb to about 2019). With regard to the full study: The SMART-Seq v4 Ultra Low Input RNA kit was used to prepare libraries from fractions with low cell numbers. To follow T-cell clones before and after primary and booster YFV17D yellow fever vaccination, bulk TCR alpha and beta repertoires were sequenced over time. Two healthy male donors, one aged 18 to 29 and one aged 30 to 39 years, were included in the cohort. Blood was collected at multiple timepoints before and after primary and secondary immunization, and bulk PBMC replicates and cell subsets were isolated.

Instrument used: Illumina NovaSeq 6000. TCR cDNA was synthesized by 5'RACE template switching, through which a universal primer site and unique molecular identifiers were introduced. Priming for cDNA synthesis came from both the TCR alpha and TCR beta constant segments. Libraries were amplified in two PCR steps, with sample barcodes and sequencing adapters added in the second step. Sequencing of the libraries was done on either Illumina HiSeq 2500 (2x100 bp) or NovaSeq (2x150 bp). The study's processing was this. MIGEC was used to demultiplex reads and collapse the reads into UMI consensus sequences, and MiXCR was used for V(D)J alignment. Vaccine-responding clonotypes were defined with edgeR using replicate PBMC samples, requiring FDR below 0.01 and a log2 fold change above 5 up to day 15. Bulk clonotypes were assigned CD4 or CD8 identity according to which sequenced CD4 or CD8 repertoire held them at higher abundance. The public reads were reprocessed in TCRdb via fastp at Q25 and MiXCR, keeping in-frame beta chains. Each entry is one CDR3 protein sequence, shown with its most common DNA and genes. The V and J calls follow TCRdb's processing rather than the paper's. Counted in this sample were about 320,000 distinct CDR3 sequences; approximately 4% of them appeared once. Of the sample, approximately 20% falls within the top ten clones.

Study-wide findings and limitations: Only two donors were included in the study, so the extent to which the findings can be generalized is limited. A small share of clonotypes occurred in both CD4 and CD8 compartments, likely arising from convergent recombination. The secondary T-cell response was found to be weaker but faster than the primary response, with a peak reached on day 5 rather than on day 15. Computational filtering was required because FACS-sorted repertoires could contain abundant contaminating clonotypes from the bulk population. After the booster, most of the clones that had expanded following primary vaccination were detected again (roughly 96% of CD4 and around 90% of CD8), which suggests that memory was broadly maintained.

The sample's treatment or condition label is to be understood as: live attenuated yellow fever vaccine strain. At each blood-draw timepoint, two biological replicates of bulk PBMCs were obtained. A standard Ficoll-Paque protocol was used to isolate PBMCs from peripheral blood. TriZol was used to extract RNA from bulk PBMCs, from CD4 and CD8 fractions, and from dextramer-positive and dextramer-negative fractions. The germline V gene sets CDR1 to SGHRS and CDR2 to YFSETQ. From the cysteine through the phenylalanine, the CDR3 covers 15 amino acids. Just the 45-base CDR3 DNA is kept, in frame starting at base 1. The germline V end is reduced by 0 bases and the J end by 5 bases; junction bases left unmatched: 3. On this clonotype: It has no known antigen specificity. The input lacks base qualities; no much larger clone sits a single base away.

The receptor chain draws on TRBV5-1 and TRBJ2-3, with TRBD2 identical over 10 junction bases. The sequences come from PBMCs, collected 15 days after the yellow fever booster vaccination. The source of this sequence is a man younger than 35 who received the YFV17D yellow fever vaccine. CDR3 protein: CASSLASGGRDTQYF. The DNA is TGCGCCAGCAGCTTGGCTAGCGGGGGACGAGATACGCAGTATTTT.